Below, 32 T cell receptor beta chains from the same sample are listed, as sequenced in a study of T-cell memory formation after mild COVID-19. Using its own MiXCR run on the 5' RACE reads, TCRdb lists one record per CDR3 protein. The repertoire holds about 110,000 distinct CDR3 sequences, with over 15% as singletons. Sequencing was carried out using PBMCs or a T cell subset sorted from them (not recorded which). Every receptor here comes from an adult woman who had mild COVID-19 (a few samples of this study predate the infection). Cell type and time point are not known.

This clonotype was seen more than once but under ten times. This chain joins TRBV7-6 and TRBJ2-2; a weak D match, TRBD2 (5 bases). The CDR3 is 15 residues long. From germline, CDR1 is SGHVS and CDR2 FNYEAQ. V gave up 2 bases and J gave up 5 bases, with 12 bases separating them. Here the CDR3 DNA reads TGTGCCAGCAGCTTAATCTTCGGGGTAACCGGGGAGCTGTTTTTT. Translation gives CASSLIFGVTGELFF.

The CDR3 sequence is CASSEIRDYGYTF. In DNA, the CDR3 is TGTGCCAGCAGTGAAATCAGGGACTATGGCTACACCTTC. The chain combines TRBV6-1 with TRBJ1-2; TRBD1 is a possible D gene (5 bases). Germline CDR1 is MNHNS and CDR2 is SASEGT. With 2 bases removed from V and 3 bases from J, the gap between germline ends came to 7 bases. CDR3 length: 13 amino acids.

This clonotype was counted only a few times. The chain has TRBV12-3 or TRBV12-4 and TRBJ2-7; D remains ambiguous. The V end lost 1 base, the J end lost 5 bases, and 12 bases lay between the germline ends. The CDR3 totals 14 residues. The CDR3 sequence: CASSLGVGPNEQYF. The CDR3, as DNA: TGTGCCAGCAGTTTAGGGGTCGGCCCGAACGAGCAGTACTTC.

This clonotype was seen repeatedly, ten times or more. This chain links TRBV10-3 with TRBJ2-7; TRBD1 aligns across 8 bases. The CDR3 runs 14 residues. V lost 7 bases and J lost 6; bases outside the gene matches: 11. Germline V gives CDR1 ENHRY, CDR2 SYGVKD. In nucleotides, the CDR3 is TGTGCCATCACCACCCCGGGACAGGCCCTCGAGCAGTACTTC. Its protein is CAITTPGQALEQYF.

The CDR3 sequence: CASSQAGVVPAGGSDTQYF. DNA of the CDR3: TGCGCCAGCAGCCAAGCGGGGGTGGTTCCAGCGGGCGGATCAGATACGCAGTATTTT. The V gene is TRBV4-1, the J gene TRBJ2-3; the D gene is possibly TRBD2 (6 bases). V was clipped by 1 base and J by 4 bases, with 24 bases between them. Germline CDR1 MGHRA, CDR2 YSYEKL. This CDR3 has 19 amino acids.

This clonotype has more than one count but fewer than ten. V gene TRBV24-1 combines with J gene TRBJ2-5; TRBD2 agrees at 12 bases. Germline V CDR1 and CDR2: KGHDR, SFDVKD. V shed 0 bases and J 3 bases; nucleotides not matched to a gene: 10. This CDR3 is 19 amino acids long. The CDR3 nucleotides are TGTGCCACCAGTGATTTGCAAACAGCTAGCGGGAGGGCCGAAGAGACCCAGTACTTC. Amino acid sequence: CATSDLQTASGRAEETQYF.

This chain joins TRBV7-9 and TRBJ2-5; D unclear. Trimming cost V 5 bases and J 5 bases, with 12 bases left between them. CDR1 is SEHNR, CDR2 FQNEAQ, per germline (reference sequence). The CDR3 consists of 13 residues. The CDR3 coding sequence is TGTGCCAGCAGCCCCCCGGTCCGGGAGACCCAGTACTTC. Protein sequence: CASSPPVRETQYF.

This clonotype was seen a few times. The chain has TRBV7-3 and TRBJ2-3; D is tentatively TRBD1 or TRBD2 (6 bases each). Per germline, CDR1 SGHTA and CDR2 FQGTGA. Trimming cost V 5 bases and J 1 base, with 19 bases left between them. The CDR3 runs 17 residues. The CDR3 loop reads CASSNGLGGQGTDTQYF. The CDR3 nucleotides read TGTGCCAGCAGCAACGGCCTCGGGGGCCAAGGCACAGATACGCAGTATTTT. Supplemented by reference TRBV7-3 and TRBJ2-3, the full variable domain reads GAGVSQTPSNKVTEKGKYVELRCDPISGHTALYWYRQSLGQGPEFLIYFQGTGAADDSGLPNDRFFAVRPEGSVSTLKIQRTERGDSAVYLCASSNGLGGQGTDTQYFGPGTRLTVL.

This clonotype was picked up one time. The chain uses TRBV30 and TRBJ1-1; D not resolved. From germline, CDR1 is GTSNPN and CDR2 SVGIG (reference sequence). V was shortened by 0 bases and J by 1 base, with 6 bases between the two germline ends. The CDR3 has 13 amino acids. The CDR3 DNA follows: TGTGCCTGGAGTGTTCACCGGAACACTGAAGCTTTCTTT. Translation: CAWSVHRNTEAFF.

This clonotype was observed a few times. This chain links TRBV7-6 with TRBJ2-1; D is ambiguous. The CDR3 covers 13 residues. The V gene lost 5 bases and the J gene lost 0 bases, with 5 bases spanning the gap. In germline, CDR1 is SGHVS, CDR2 FNYEAQ. The CDR3 coding sequence is TGTGCCAGCAGCGCGAACTCCTACAATGAGCAGTTCTTC. Residues: CASSANSYNEQFF.

V and J are TRBV20-1 and TRBJ1-1; D gene ambiguous. This CDR3 spans 16 amino acids. In germline, CDR1 is DFQATT, CDR2 SNEGSKA (reference sequence). V was pared by 0 bases and J by 7 bases, with 21 bases between. CDR3 sequence (DNA): TGCAGTGCTAGAGATGGGCTGAGGAGGGAACGGAATGAAGCTTTCTTT. It is translated as CSARDGLRRERNEAFF.

In its sample, this clonotype was seen a few times. The chain uses TRBV29-1 and TRBJ2-7, with 9 bases lining up with TRBD1. The CDR3 is 15 residues long. J was trimmed by 1 base and V by 2 bases; bases with no gene match: 6. Germline V gives CDR1 SQVTM, CDR2 ANQGSEA. The CDR3 here is CSVEWVGTGSYEQYF. The CDR3 DNA sequence: TGCAGCGTTGAATGGGTGGGGACAGGGTCCTACGAGCAGTACTTC.

This clonotype was detected only a few times. The chain has TRBV20-1 and TRBJ2-2, with D perhaps assigned TRBD1 or TRBD2 (5 bases each). Germline loops: CDR1 DFQATT, CDR2 SNEGSKA (reference sequence). The length of the CDR3 is 15 residues. V shed 6 bases and J shed 6 bases, with 20 bases lying between them. CDR3 coding DNA: TGCAGTGCGGTGTCAGGGAGAAACCGCCCCGGGGAGCTGTTTTTT. Its protein is CSAVSGRNRPGELFF.

The chain combines TRBV20-1 with TRBJ2-2, with D hard to call. Deletions cut 5 bases from V and 0 bases from J, with 1 base between. Germline assignment: CDR1 DFQATT and CDR2 SNEGSKA (reference sequence). The CDR3 extends over 11 amino acids. The CDR3 is CSAPNTGELFF. In DNA, the CDR3 is TGCAGTGCTCCGAACACCGGGGAGCTGTTTTTT.

This clonotype was seen at least ten times. The chain combines TRBV7-9 with TRBJ1-1; 7 bases map to TRBD1. V was pared by 5 bases and J by 6 bases, with 9 bases of the junction left unmatched. The CDR3 runs to 14 residues. In germline, CDR1 is SEHNR, CDR2 FQNEAQ (reference sequence). The CDR3 DNA is TGTGCCAGCAGCGCGAGACAGGGTTGGTCTGAAGCTTTCTTT. It codes for CASSARQGWSEAFF.

This clonotype was detected only a few times. V usage is TRBV12-3 or TRBV12-4 and J usage is TRBJ2-7; 8 bases fit TRBD2. Trimming removed 6 bases from V and 0 bases from J; junction bases left unmatched: 7. CDR3 length equals 15 residues. CDR3 region: CASRLTSGPSYEQYF. The CDR3 bases are TGTGCCAGCAGATTAACTAGCGGCCCCTCCTACGAGCAGTACTTC.

This clonotype was observed a few times. This rearrangement joins TRBV9 to TRBJ2-3; D remains unclear. Germline CDR1 reads SGDLS; CDR2 reads YYNGEE. CDR3 length: 15 amino acids. The V end was cut by 4 bases, the J end by 4 bases, with 16 bases between. The CDR3 nucleotides are TGTGCCAGCAGCCCCCCCCAGCAGAATTCAGATACGCAGTATTTT. Translated, it gives CASSPPQQNSDTQYF.

This clonotype was seen more than once but under ten times. The rearrangement joins TRBV7-2 to TRBJ2-1; D is possibly TRBD2 (5 bases). V lost 2 bases, J lost 5 bases, and 13 bases lay in between. This CDR3 region has 15 residues. Per the germline V gene, CDR1 is SGHTA and CDR2 is FQGNSA. The DNA of the CDR3 is TGTGCCAGCAGCTTAAGAGGACTCGAGGACAATGAGCAGTTCTTC. It encodes CASSLRGLEDNEQFF.

This clonotype was picked up a small number of times. This chain links TRBV4-3 with TRBJ2-1; 7 bases fit TRBD1. In germline, CDR1 is LGHNA, CDR2 YSLEER. The V segment lost 1 base and the J segment 5 bases; nucleotides outside the gene matches: 8. The CDR3 is made up of 16 amino acids. CDR3 nucleotide sequence: TGCGCCAGCAGCCAAGCCCGAAGGGGGCTGAACAATGAGCAGTTCTTC. Translated, it gives CASSQARRGLNNEQFF.

This clonotype was picked up a small number of times. The rearrangement joins TRBV5-1 to TRBJ2-1; TRBD2 might be the D (5 bases). Trimming cost V 0 bases and J 7 bases, with 17 bases left between them. CDR1 SGHRS and CDR2 YFSETQ come from the germline V gene. This CDR3 is built from 16 residues. The CDR3 spells CASSLGSRERLNEQFF. The CDR3 DNA sequence: TGCGCCAGCAGCTTGGGATCCCGGGAAAGACTTAATGAGCAGTTCTTC.

This rearrangement joins TRBV18 to TRBJ1-5; D is perhaps TRBD1 (5 bases). V dropped 5 bases and J dropped 7 bases, with 15 bases sitting between them. The germline CDR1 and CDR2 sequences are KGHSH and LQKENI. The CDR3 is 14 residues long. DNA of the CDR3: TGTGCCAGCTCAACGACAGCCGCGGAACAGCCCCAGCATTTT. It is translated as CASSTTAAEQPQHF.

This clonotype was counted only a few times. This chain uses TRBV7-8 with TRBJ2-5; the D is unclear. This CDR3 is built from 17 residues. CDR1 SGHVS and CDR2 FQNEAQ come from the germline V gene. The germline V and J ends were trimmed by 4 bases and 5 bases, with 23 bases remaining between them. CDR3 loop: CASSSSARRYERETQYF. The CDR3 bases are TGTGCCAGCAGCTCTAGTGCCAGAAGATACGAGAGGGAGACCCAGTACTTC.

The rearrangement uses TRBV5-1 and TRBJ1-1; tentative D call: TRBD1 (6 bases). CDR1 and CDR2 (germline): SGHRS, YFSETQ. This CDR3 contains 13 residues. V gave up 3 bases and J gave up 7 bases, with 13 bases separating them. The CDR3 DNA sequence: TGCGCCAGCAGCTACCTACAGGGAAATGAAGCTTTCTTT. Translating it yields CASSYLQGNEAFF.

Only a few counts were recorded for this clonotype. V usage is TRBV5-1 and J usage is TRBJ1-2; D is perhaps TRBD1 (6 bases). V was shortened by 4 bases and J by 7 bases, with 14 bases between the two germline ends. Germline-derived CDR1 and CDR2 are SGHRS and YFSETQ. This CDR3 contains 13 residues. CDR3 DNA sequence: TGCGCCAGCAGCCTATCGACAGGCGCTGGCTACACCTTC. The encoded protein is CASSLSTGAGYTF.

The DNA for the CDR3 is TGCGCCAGCAGCTTGTCAGGGGATAAGTCGTACGAGCAGTACTTC. This codes for CASSLSGDKSYEQYF. This chain uses TRBV5-1 with TRBJ2-7, with a possible D match to TRBD1 (6 bases). With 1 base removed from V and 4 bases from J, the gap between germline ends came to 15 bases. The CDR3 runs to 15 residues. Germline lookup yields CDR1 SGHRS and CDR2 YFSETQ.

This clonotype has just a few counts. J is TRBJ1-4 and V is TRBV2; 9 bases line up with TRBD1. The CDR3 runs 15 residues. After removal of 4 bases from V and 11 bases from J, the junction contained 11 bases not matched to a gene. CDR1 is SNHLY and CDR2 is FYNNEI in the germline V gene. The CDR3 here is CASSGAGQGYKKLFF. The CDR3 nucleotides are TGTGCCAGCAGTGGCGCCGGACAGGGGTATAAGAAACTGTTTTTT.

This chain links TRBV7-9 with TRBJ2-7; no clear D gene. This CDR3 is 14 amino acids long. V lost 5 bases to trimming and J lost 2 bases, with 13 bases between them. CDR1 is SEHNR and CDR2 is FQNEAQ in the germline V gene (reference sequence). CDR3 sequence: CASSREPDPYEQYF. The CDR3 DNA reads TGTGCCAGCAGCCGAGAGCCGGACCCCTACGAGCAGTACTTC.

In this sample, this clonotype turned up a few times. The J gene is TRBJ1-1, the V gene TRBV11-2; D is perhaps TRBD1 (6 bases). The CDR3 has 14 amino acids. Germline CDR1 SGHAT, CDR2 FQNNGV. Trimming stripped 8 bases from V and 0 bases from J, with 13 bases between. The CDR3 loop reads CASGPRGLNTEAFF. The CDR3 region has the DNA TGTGCCAGCGGCCCCAGGGGCTTGAACACTGAAGCTTTCTTT. Using reference TRBV11-2 and TRBJ1-1 for the parts outside the CDR3, the full variable domain is EAGVAQSPRYKIIEKRQSVAFWCNPISGHATLYWYQQILGQGPKLLIQFQNNGVVDDSQLPKDRFSAERLKGVDSTLKIQPAKLEDSAVYLCASGPRGLNTEAFFGQGTRLTVV.

The sample holds a few counts of this clonotype. The chain carries TRBV20-1 and TRBJ2-1, with 9 bases aligning to TRBD2. The CDR3 extends over 12 amino acids. Germline CDR1 and CDR2: DFQATT and SNEGSKA (reference sequence). CDR3 DNA sequence: TGCAGGCCGGGACTAGCATACAATGAGCAGTTCTTC. Translation: CRPGLAYNEQFF.

J is TRBJ1-1 and V is TRBV12-3 or TRBV12-4, with D perhaps TRBD1 (6 bases). The CDR3 length is 17 residues. The V gene lost 5 bases and the J gene lost 0 bases, with 19 bases spanning the gap. This CDR3 is CASSPPTGNLMNTEAFF. The CDR3 DNA is TGTGCCAGCAGTCCTCCAACAGGGAACCTAATGAACACTGAAGCTTTCTTT.

The chain couples TRBV12-3 or TRBV12-4 to TRBJ1-1, with D possibly TRBD1 on 5 matching bases. The CDR3 spans 14 residues. Trimming took 3 bases from V and 0 from J, leaving 8 bases between them. CDR3 loop: CASSFGTVNTEAFF. DNA of the CDR3: TGTGCCAGCAGTTTCGGGACGGTGAACACTGAAGCTTTCTTT.

The rearrangement joins TRBV7-9 to TRBJ2-7; no clear D gene. The V gene lost 3 bases and the J gene lost 4 bases, with 16 bases spanning the gap. The CDR3 is made up of 15 amino acids. Germline CDR1 reads SEHNR; CDR2 reads FQNEAQ (reference sequence). The CDR3 loop reads CASSFLGGEGYEQYF. The CDR3 DNA is TGTGCCAGCAGCTTCCTAGGCGGAGAAGGGTACGAGCAGTACTTC.